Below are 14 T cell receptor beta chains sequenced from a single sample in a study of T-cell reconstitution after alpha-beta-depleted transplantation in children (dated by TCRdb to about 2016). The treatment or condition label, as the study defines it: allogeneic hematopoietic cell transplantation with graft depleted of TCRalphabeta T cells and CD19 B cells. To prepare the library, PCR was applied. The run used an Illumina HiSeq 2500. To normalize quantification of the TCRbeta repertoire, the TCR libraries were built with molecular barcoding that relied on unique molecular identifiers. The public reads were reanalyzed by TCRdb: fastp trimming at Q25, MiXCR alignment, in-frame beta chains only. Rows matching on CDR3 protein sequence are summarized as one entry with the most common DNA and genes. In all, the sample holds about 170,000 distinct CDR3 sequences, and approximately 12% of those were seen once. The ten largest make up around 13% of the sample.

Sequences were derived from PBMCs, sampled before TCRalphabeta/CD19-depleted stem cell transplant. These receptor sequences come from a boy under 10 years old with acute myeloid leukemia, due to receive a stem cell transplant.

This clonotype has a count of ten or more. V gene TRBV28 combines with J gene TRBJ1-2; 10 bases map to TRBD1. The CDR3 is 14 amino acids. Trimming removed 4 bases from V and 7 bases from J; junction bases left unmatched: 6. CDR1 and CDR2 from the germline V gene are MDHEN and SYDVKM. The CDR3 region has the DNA TGTGCCAGCAGTTGGACAGGGGGATTAGGTGGCTACACCTTC. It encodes CASSWTGGLGGYTF.

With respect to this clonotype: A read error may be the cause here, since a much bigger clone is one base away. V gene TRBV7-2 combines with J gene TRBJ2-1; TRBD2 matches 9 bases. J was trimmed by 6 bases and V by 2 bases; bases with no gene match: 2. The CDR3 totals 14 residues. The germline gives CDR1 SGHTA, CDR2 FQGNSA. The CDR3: CASSLIAGVNEQFF. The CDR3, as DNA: TGTGCCAGCAGCTTAATAGCGGGGGTCAATGAGCAGTTCTTC.

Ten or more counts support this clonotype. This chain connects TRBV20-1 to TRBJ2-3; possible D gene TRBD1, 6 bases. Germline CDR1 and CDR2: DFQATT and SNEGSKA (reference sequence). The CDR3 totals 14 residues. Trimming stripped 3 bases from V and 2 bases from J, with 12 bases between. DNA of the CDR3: TGCAGTGCTAGCCCACAGGGAAACACAGATACGCAGTATTTT. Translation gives CSASPQGNTDTQYF.

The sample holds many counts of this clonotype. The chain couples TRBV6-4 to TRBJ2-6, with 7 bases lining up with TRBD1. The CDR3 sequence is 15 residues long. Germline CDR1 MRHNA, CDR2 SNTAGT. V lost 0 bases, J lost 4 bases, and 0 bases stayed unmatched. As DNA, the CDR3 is TGTGCCAGCAGTGACTCGACAGGGGGGGCCAACGTCCTGACTTTC. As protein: CASSDSTGGANVLTF.

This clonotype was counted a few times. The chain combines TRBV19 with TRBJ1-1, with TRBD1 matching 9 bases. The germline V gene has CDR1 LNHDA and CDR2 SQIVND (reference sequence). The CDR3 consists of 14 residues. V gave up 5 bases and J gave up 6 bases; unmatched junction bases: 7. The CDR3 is CASSFRQGGAEAFF. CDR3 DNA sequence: TGTGCCAGTAGTTTCCGACAGGGGGGGGCTGAAGCTTTCTTT. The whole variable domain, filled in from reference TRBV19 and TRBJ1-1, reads DGGITQSPKYLFRKEGQNVTLSCEQNLNHDAMYWYRQDPGQGLRLIYYSQIVNDFQKGDIAEGYSVSREKKESFPLTVTSAQKNPTAFYLCASSFRQGGAEAFFGQGTRLTVV.

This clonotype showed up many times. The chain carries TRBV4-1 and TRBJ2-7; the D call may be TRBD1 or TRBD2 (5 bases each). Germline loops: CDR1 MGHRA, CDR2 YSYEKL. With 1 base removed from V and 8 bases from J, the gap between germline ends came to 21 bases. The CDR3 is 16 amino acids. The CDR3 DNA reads TGCGCCAGCAGCCAAGGAGTGAGGGACGGAGGCCTCCAGCAGTACTTC. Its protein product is CASSQGVRDGGLQQYF.

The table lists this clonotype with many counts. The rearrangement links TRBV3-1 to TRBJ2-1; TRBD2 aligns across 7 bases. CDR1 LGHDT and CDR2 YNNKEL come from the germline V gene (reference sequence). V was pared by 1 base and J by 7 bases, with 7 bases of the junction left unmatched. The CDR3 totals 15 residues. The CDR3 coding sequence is TGTGCCAGCAGCCAAGGTACCCCGGGGGGTAATGAGCAGTTCTTC. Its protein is CASSQGTPGGNEQFF.

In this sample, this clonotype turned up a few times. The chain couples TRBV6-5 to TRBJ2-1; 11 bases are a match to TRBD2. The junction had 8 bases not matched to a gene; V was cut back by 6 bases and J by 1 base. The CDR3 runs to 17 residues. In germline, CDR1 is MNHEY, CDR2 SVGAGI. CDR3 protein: CASSLERLAGSYNEQFF. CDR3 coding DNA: TGTGCCAGCAGCCTAGAGAGACTAGCGGGATCCTACAATGAGCAGTTCTTC.

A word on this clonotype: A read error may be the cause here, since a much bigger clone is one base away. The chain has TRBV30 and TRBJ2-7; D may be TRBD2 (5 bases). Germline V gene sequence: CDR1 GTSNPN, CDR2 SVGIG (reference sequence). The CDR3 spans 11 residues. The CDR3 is CAWSADYEQSF. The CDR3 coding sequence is TGTGCCTGGAGTGCAGACTACGAGCAGTCCTTC. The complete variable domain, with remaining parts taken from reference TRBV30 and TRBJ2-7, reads SQTIHQWPATLVQPVGSPLSLECTVEGTSNPNLYWYRQAAGRGLQLLFYSVGIGQISSEVPQNLSASRPQDRQFILSSKKLLLSDSGFYLCAWSADYEQSFGPGTRLTVT.

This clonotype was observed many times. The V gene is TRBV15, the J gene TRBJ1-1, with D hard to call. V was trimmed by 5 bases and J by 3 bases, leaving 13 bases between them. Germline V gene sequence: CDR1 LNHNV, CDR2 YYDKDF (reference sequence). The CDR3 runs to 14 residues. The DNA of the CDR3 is TGTGCCACCAGCGCCCAGGCACAGTACACTGAAGCTTTCTTT. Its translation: CATSAQAQYTEAFF.

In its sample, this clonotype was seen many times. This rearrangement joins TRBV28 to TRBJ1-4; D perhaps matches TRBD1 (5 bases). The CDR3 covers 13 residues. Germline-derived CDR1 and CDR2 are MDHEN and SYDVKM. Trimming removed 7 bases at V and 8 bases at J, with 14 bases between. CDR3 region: CASTPGPEEKLFF. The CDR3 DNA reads TGTGCCAGCACTCCGGGACCTGAGGAAAAACTGTTTTTT.

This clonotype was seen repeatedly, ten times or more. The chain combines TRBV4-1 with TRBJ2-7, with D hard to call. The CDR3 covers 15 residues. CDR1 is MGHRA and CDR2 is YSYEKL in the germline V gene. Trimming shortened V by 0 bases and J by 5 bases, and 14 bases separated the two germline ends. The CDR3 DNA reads TGCGCCAGCAGCCAAGAAAGGGTAAGCTCGAACGAGCAGTACTTC. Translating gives CASSQERVSSNEQYF.

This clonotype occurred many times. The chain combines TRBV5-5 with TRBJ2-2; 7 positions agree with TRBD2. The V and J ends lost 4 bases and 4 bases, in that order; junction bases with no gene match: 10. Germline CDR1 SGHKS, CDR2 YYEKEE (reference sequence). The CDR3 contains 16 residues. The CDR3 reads CASSRDWRGTTGELFF. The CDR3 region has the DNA TGTGCCAGCAGCCGTGACTGGCGGGGGACCACCGGGGAGCTGTTTTTT.

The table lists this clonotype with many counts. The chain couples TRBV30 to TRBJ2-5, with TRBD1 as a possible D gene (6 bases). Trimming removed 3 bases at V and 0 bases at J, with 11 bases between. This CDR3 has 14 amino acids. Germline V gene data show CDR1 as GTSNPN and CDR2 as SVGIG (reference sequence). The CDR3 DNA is TGTGCCTGGAGGAAAACAGGGTACCAAGAGACCCAGTACTTC. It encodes CAWRKTGYQETQYF.